This T cell receptor beta chain came from a study of cytomegalovirus exposure and HLA in healthy donors. Overall study context: The 120 validation repertoires were produced on the same platform as the roughly 700 repertoires of the first cohort. This was reported in a later analysis.

The CDR3 runs 18 residues. Trimming cost V 0 bases and J 3 bases; bases outside gene matches: 6. Germline lookup yields CDR1 SGHKS and CDR2 YYEKEE (reference sequence). Measured with immunoSEQ multiplex PCR; TCRdb has only the in-frame clones, and not every one. The profile shows some 80,000 clones, around 96% of them singletons. Sequencing input: PBMCs. The sequence was collected from a woman between 18 and 29 years old in good health and CMV-seronegative. The V gene is TRBV5-5, the J gene TRBJ2-1; 13 positions match TRBD2. The CDR3: CASSLGLAGGPHYNEQFF. CDR3 coding DNA: TGTGCCAGCAGCTTGGGACTAGCGGGAGGCCCTCACTACAATGAGCAGTTCTTC.